The 24 T cell receptor beta chains below were found in one sample sequenced in a study of T-cell reconstitution after alpha-beta-depleted transplantation in children. Unique molecular identifiers tagged the TCRbeta library. One entry per CDR3 protein, called by TCRdb with MiXCR from the PCR reads. In the table there are a few hundred thousand distinct CDR3 sequences, around 10% of which are singletons. The starting material was PBMCs from the stem cell graft donor, obtained from the stem cell graft. These receptors were obtained from a human donor who donated a stem cell graft to a child with acute lymphoblastic leukemia.

This clonotype was picked up many times. V gene TRBV28 combines with J gene TRBJ2-2; TRBD1 is a possible D gene (6 bases). The germline gives CDR1 MDHEN, CDR2 SYDVKM. The CDR3 is 14 residues long. Between the trimmed V and J ends, which lost 11 bases and 3 bases, there was a span of 16 bases. The chain's CDR3 is CAGRRQGYTGELFF. CDR3 bases: TGTGCCGGCCGCCGGCAGGGGTACACCGGGGAGCTGTTTTTT. The whole variable domain, filled in from reference TRBV28 and TRBJ2-2, reads DVKVTQSSRYLVKRTGEKVFLECVQDMDHENMFWYRQDPGLGLRLIYFSYDVKMKEKGDIPEGYSVSREKKERFSLILESASTNQTSMYLCAGRRQGYTGELFFGEGSRLTVL.

The CDR3 here is CASSLQPGGPYEQYF. CDR3 in DNA: TGTGCCAGCAGTTTACAGCCTGGAGGGCCTTACGAGCAGTACTTC. V is TRBV12-3 or TRBV12-4 and J is TRBJ2-7, with D possibly TRBD2 on 6 matching bases. The germline V and J ends were trimmed by 2 bases and 4 bases, with 15 bases remaining between them. CDR3 length equals 15 residues.

The chain is built from TRBV20-1 and TRBJ2-7, with 12 bases identical to TRBD2. V lost 7 bases to trimming and J lost 4 bases; unmatched junction nucleotides: 14. Germline assignment: CDR1 DFQATT and CDR2 SNEGSKA (reference sequence). The CDR3 spans 16 residues. Written as DNA, the CDR3 is TGCAGTGGGCTAGCGGGAGGGCCTCACAAATCATACGAGCAGTACTTC. This gives the protein CSGLAGGPHKSYEQYF.

This clonotype was seen at least ten times. The chain has TRBV28 and TRBJ2-1; 10 positions agree with TRBD1. Losses at the gene ends were 5 bases for V and 7 bases for J; bases not matched to a gene: 5. CDR1 and CDR2 (germline): MDHEN, SYDVKM. CDR3 length: 14 amino acids. The CDR3 region is CASSPPGQGNEQFF. As DNA, the CDR3 is TGTGCCAGCAGTCCCCCGGGACAGGGGAATGAGCAGTTCTTC.

This clonotype has more than one count but fewer than ten. The gene calls are TRBV7-3 and TRBJ2-3; 7 bases are shared with TRBD2. In germline, CDR1 is SGHTA, CDR2 FQGTGA. Trimming at V came to 7 bases and at J to 2 bases, leaving 6 bases not matched to a gene. CDR3 size: 14 residues. The CDR3 DNA is TGTGCCAGCATCAGGGACTACTACACAGATACGCAGTATTTT. Its protein product is CASIRDYYTDTQYF.

This clonotype was picked up a small number of times. The V gene is TRBV20-1, the J gene TRBJ2-5; 8 nucleotides agree with TRBD2. Germline CDR1 is DFQATT and CDR2 is SNEGSKA (reference sequence). V was clipped by 6 bases and J by 5 bases; unmatched bases: 8. CDR3 length: 13 amino acids. CDR3 region: CSAQRLATETQYF. As DNA, the CDR3 is TGCAGTGCCCAAAGACTAGCGACGGAGACCCAGTACTTC.

The J gene is TRBJ2-1, the V gene TRBV7-2, with 7 bases aligning to TRBD2. In germline, CDR1 is SGHTA, CDR2 FQGNSA. V dropped 3 bases and J dropped 10; count of bases not matched to a gene: 9. This CDR3 comprises 14 residues. The DNA for the CDR3 is TGTGCCAGCAGCTTGCTCTCGGGAGCGGGGGAGCAGTTCTTC. Translated, it gives CASSLLSGAGEQFF.

This clonotype was observed a few times. This chain joins TRBV5-1 and TRBJ2-7; maybe TRBD1 (6 bases). With 1 base removed from V and 2 bases from J, the gap between germline ends came to 10 bases. The CDR3 has 14 amino acids. Germline V lookup: CDR1 SGHRS, CDR2 YFSETQ. The CDR3: CASSLRDNAYEQYF. CDR3 DNA sequence: TGCGCCAGCAGCTTGAGGGACAATGCCTACGAGCAGTACTTC.

The genes are TRBV5-1 and TRBJ1-5; D perhaps matches TRBD1 (5 bases). The CDR3 length is 15 residues. V was trimmed by 1 base and J by 3 bases, leaving 11 bases between them. Germline V gives CDR1 SGHRS, CDR2 YFSETQ. The CDR3 protein is CASSLSTADNQPQHF. DNA for the CDR3: TGCGCCAGCAGCTTGTCGACAGCTGACAATCAGCCCCAGCATTTT.

The table lists this clonotype with a few counts. The rearrangement uses TRBV29-1 and TRBJ2-2; perhaps TRBD1 as D (6 bases). V lost 7 bases, J lost 5 bases, and 11 bases lay in between. The CDR3 sequence is 12 residues long. Germline CDR1 reads SQVTM; CDR2 reads ANQGSEA. The DNA of the CDR3 is TGCAGCGGGCACAGGGCTACCGGGGAGCTGTTTTTT. Amino acids: CSGHRATGELFF.

This clonotype was observed a few times. The rearrangement uses TRBV7-2 and TRBJ2-7; D gene unclear. V lost 1 base to trimming and J lost 0 bases, with 10 bases between them. Germline-derived CDR1 and CDR2 are SGHTA and FQGNSA. The CDR3 has 15 amino acids. Here the CDR3 reads CASSLDPASSYEQYF. Written as DNA, the CDR3 is TGTGCCAGCAGCTTAGATCCTGCGAGCTCCTACGAGCAGTACTTC.

The V gene is TRBV12-3 or TRBV12-4, the J gene TRBJ1-1; a possible D gene is TRBD1 (6 bases). There are 14 residues in the CDR3. Between the trimmed V and J ends, which lost 5 bases and 4 bases, there was a span of 14 bases. The CDR3 DNA follows: TGTGCCAGCAGTACCCGGGGAGGGGGCACTGAAGCTTTCTTT. Translating it yields CASSTRGGGTEAFF.

This clonotype showed up just a few times. The chain combines TRBV19 with TRBJ2-7; 14 bases map to TRBD2. The CDR3 loop spans 14 amino acids. CDR1 is LNHDA and CDR2 is SQIVND in the germline V gene (reference sequence). V lost 4 bases and J lost 6; bases outside the gene matches: 2. DNA for the CDR3: TGTGCCAGTAGTACTGGACTAGCGGGAGGCGAGCAGTACTTC. Protein sequence: CASSTGLAGGEQYF.

This clonotype turned up a few times. This sequence joins TRBV7-2 and TRBJ2-5; D is possibly TRBD2 (6 bases). Between the trimmed V and J ends, which lost 6 bases and 9 bases, there was a span of 20 bases. CDR1 and CDR2 (germline): SGHTA, FQGNSA. The CDR3 has 14 residues. CDR3 in amino acids: CASRWRGGPVAQYF. The CDR3 DNA sequence: TGTGCCAGCAGATGGAGGGGTGGACCCGTGGCCCAGTACTTC. The full variable domain, in which reference TRBV7-2 and TRBJ2-5 provide the parts outside the CDR3, is GAGVSQSPSNKVTEKGKDVELRCDPISGHTALYWYRQSLGQGLEFLIYFQGNSAPDKSGLPSDRFSAERTGGSVSTLTIQRTQQEDSAVYLCASRWRGGPVAQYFGPGTRLLVL.

V usage is TRBV28 and J usage is TRBJ2-1; 10 positions match TRBD1. The CDR3 runs to 15 residues. The germline gives CDR1 MDHEN, CDR2 SYDVKM. Losses at the gene ends were 0 bases for V and 8 bases for J; bases not matched to a gene: 4. CDR3 sequence reads: CASSLWGQGQDEQFF. The CDR3 DNA reads as TGTGCCAGCAGTTTATGGGGACAGGGGCAAGATGAGCAGTTCTTC.

The chain joins TRBV7-2 to TRBJ2-7; 8 bases agree with TRBD1. Germline-derived CDR1 and CDR2 are SGHTA and FQGNSA. The CDR3 consists of 14 residues. Trimming cost V 4 bases and J 6 bases; bases outside gene matches: 8. The CDR3 spells CASSSGTGTFEQYF. DNA for the CDR3: TGTGCCAGCAGCTCCGGGACAGGAACGTTCGAGCAGTACTTC.

In this sample, this clonotype turned up a few times. The chain carries TRBV28 and TRBJ2-7; D is uncertain. The CDR3 runs to 14 residues. With 6 bases removed from V and 3 bases from J, the gap between germline ends came to 15 bases. Germline V gene lookup returns CDR1 MDHEN and CDR2 SYDVKM. CDR3 protein: CASSYTGPIYEQYF. The CDR3 DNA sequence: TGTGCCAGCAGCTATACCGGACCCATCTACGAGCAGTACTTC.

To note about this clonotype: A much larger clonotype is one base distant, so this may be a read error. V gene TRBV28 combines with J gene TRBJ1-1, with 8 bases matching TRBD1. This CDR3 has 15 amino acids. V trimming: 7 bases; J trimming: 5 bases; junction bases outside the gene matches: 12. Germline-derived CDR1 and CDR2 are MDHEN and SYDVKM. CDR3 sequence (DNA): TGTGCCAGCACTACAGGCAGGGGGCGCGGAACTGAAGCTTTCTTT. Translated: CASTTGRGRGTEAFF. Based on the CDR3 plus reference TRBV28 and TRBJ1-1, the full variable domain is DVKVTQSSRYLVKRTGEKVFLECVQDMDHENMFWYRQDPGLGLRLIYFSYDVKMKEKGDIPEGYSVSREKKERFSLILESASTNQTSMYLCASTTGRGRGTEAFFGQGTRLTVV.

The genes are TRBV14 and TRBJ2-7, with a weak D call TRBD2 (5 bases). The germline V gene has CDR1 SGHDN and CDR2 FVKESK. The CDR3 runs 13 residues. V dropped 4 bases and J dropped 7 bases, with 14 bases sitting between them. The CDR3 reads CASSLRVLGEQYF. CDR3 bases: TGTGCCAGCAGCCTGAGGGTATTGGGGGAGCAGTACTTC. Combining the CDR3 with reference TRBV14 and TRBJ2-7 gives the whole variable domain EAGVTQFPSHSVIEKGQTVTLRCDPISGHDNLYWYRRVMGKEIKFLLHFVKESKQDESGMPNNRFLAERTGGTYSTLKVQPAELEDSGVYFCASSLRVLGEQYFGPGTRLTVT.

This clonotype was seen a handful of times. V is TRBV27 and J is TRBJ2-3; the match to TRBD2 covers 14 bases. V dropped 6 bases and J dropped 5; count of bases not matched to a gene: 10. Per germline, CDR1 MNHEY and CDR2 SMNVEV (reference sequence). This CDR3 contains 17 residues. CDR3 DNA: TGTGCCAGCAGCAAAACCTCGACTAGCGGGAGGGTAGATACGCAGTATTTT. As protein: CASSKTSTSGRVDTQYF.

This clonotype has just a few counts. The gene calls are TRBV20-1 and TRBJ2-2; TRBD1 matches at 9 bases. CDR1 and CDR2 from the germline V gene are DFQATT and SNEGSKA (reference sequence). CDR3 length: 15 amino acids. The V segment lost 6 bases and the J segment 5 bases; nucleotides outside the gene matches: 10. The CDR3 region has the DNA TGCAGTGCGGACGGCTACAGGGGGCAGACCGGGGAGCTGTTTTTT. Its translation: CSADGYRGQTGELFF.

The chain joins TRBV12-3 or TRBV12-4 to TRBJ1-2; TRBD1 aligns across 8 bases. V shed 5 bases and J 11 bases; nucleotides not matched to a gene: 13. The CDR3 sequence is 14 residues long. Here the CDR3 reads CASSVPGTGSGYTF. The DNA for the CDR3 is TGTGCCAGCAGTGTACCCGGGACAGGCTCCGGGTACACCTTC.

This clonotype was detected many times. The genes are TRBV10-3 and TRBJ2-1, with D possibly matching TRBD1 (6 bases). The V gene lost 2 bases and the J gene lost 5 bases, with 22 bases spanning the gap. This CDR3 is 18 amino acids long. The germline CDR1 and CDR2 sequences are ENHRY and SYGVKD. In DNA, the CDR3 is TGTGCCATCAGTGAGACGGAATCAGGGGATCTAGAGGACAATGAGCAGTTCTTC. It specifies CAISETESGDLEDNEQFF.

This clonotype appeared a few times. The rearrangement joins TRBV19 to TRBJ2-2; 12 bases map to TRBD2. Germline CDR1 and CDR2: LNHDA and SQIVND (reference sequence). The trim removed 9 bases at V and 3 bases at J, leaving 2 bases unmatched. The CDR3 extends over 14 amino acids. CDR3: CASGLAGYTGELFF. The CDR3 DNA follows: TGTGCCAGCGGACTAGCGGGATACACCGGGGAGCTGTTTTTT. Full variable domain (outside the CDR3, taken from reference TRBV19 and TRBJ2-2): DGGITQSPKYLFRKEGQNVTLSCEQNLNHDAMYWYRQDPGQGLRLIYYSQIVNDFQKGDIAEGYSVSREKKESFPLTVTSAQKNPTAFYLCASGLAGYTGELFFGEGSRLTVL.